The 8 T cell receptor beta chains below come from one sample, sequenced in a study of cytomegalovirus exposure and HLA in healthy donors. Both 60 Vbeta primers and 13 Jbeta primers went into the PCR. Here immunoSEQ multiplex PCR was the method, and the copy in TCRdb shows in-frame clones only, minus some. This sample has more than 150,000 clones, with roughly 87% found just once. Material for sequencing was PBMCs. The receptors originated from a girl less than two years old in good health and CMV-seronegative.

The genes are TRBV30 and TRBJ2-7; D unresolved. V dropped 2 bases and J dropped 3 bases, with 11 bases sitting between them. This CDR3 has 13 residues. Germline CDR1 GTSNPN, CDR2 SVGIG (reference sequence). CDR3: CAWSSVSYYEQYF. The CDR3 region has the DNA TGTGCCTGGAGTTCAGTGTCTTACTACGAGCAGTACTTC.

This rearrangement joins TRBV30 to TRBJ1-4, with D possibly TRBD1 on 5 matching bases. The CDR3 sequence is 13 residues long. V was cut by 2 bases and J by 4 bases, with 8 bases left in between. CDR1 is GTSNPN and CDR2 is SVGIG in the germline V gene (reference sequence). CDR3 bases: TGTGCCTGGAGTAGGGGCCTTAATGAAAAACTGTTTTTT. Protein product: CAWSRGLNEKLFF. The whole variable domain, filled in from reference TRBV30 and TRBJ1-4, reads SQTIHQWPATLVQPVGSPLSLECTVEGTSNPNLYWYRQAAGRGLQLLFYSVGIGQISSEVPQNLSASRPQDRQFILSSKKLLLSDSGFYLCAWSRGLNEKLFFGSGTQLSVL.

This chain uses TRBV5-4 with TRBJ2-3, with 9 bases matching TRBD2. This CDR3 spans 17 amino acids. Germline V lookup: CDR1 SGHNT, CDR2 YYREEE (reference sequence). With V trimmed by 4 bases and J by 4 bases, 13 bases remained unmatched. The CDR3 sequence is CASSDPRRGGHADTQYF. The CDR3, as DNA: TGTGCCAGCAGCGATCCCCGGCGGGGGGGCCACGCAGATACGCAGTATTTT.

Worth noting for this clone: The junction and the germline gene differ at one end; a read error may be behind it. The CDR3: CASSLEVGRGNTGELFF. In nucleotides, the CDR3 is TGTGCTAGCAGCTTAGAAGTTGGACGGGGGAACACCGGGGAGCTGTTTTTT. The rearrangement uses TRBV7-7 and TRBJ2-2, with a weak D call TRBD2 (5 bases). CDR3 size: 17 residues. Germline V CDR1 and CDR2: SSHAT, FNYEAQ (reference sequence).

This sequence joins TRBV4-1 and TRBJ1-5; 7 bases fit TRBD1. V lost 5 bases to trimming and J lost 3 bases; unmatched junction nucleotides: 13. The CDR3 loop spans 17 amino acids. The germline CDR1 and CDR2 sequences are MGHRA and YSYEKL. Here the CDR3 DNA reads TGCGCCAGCAGCTTAACCGTGTCGGACAGGCTCAATCAGCCCCAGCATTTT. Encoded protein: CASSLTVSDRLNQPQHF.

V and J are TRBV6-5 and TRBJ1-1; a possible D gene is TRBD1 (6 bases). Germline loops: CDR1 MNHEY, CDR2 SVGAGI. Deletions cut 3 bases from V and 6 bases from J, with 11 bases between. This CDR3 is 13 amino acids long. This chain's CDR3 is CASSYWGGAEAFF. CDR3 bases: TGTGCCAGCAGTTATTGGGGGGGCGCTGAAGCTTTCTTT.

The chain joins TRBV6-5 to TRBJ2-7; 8 nucleotides agree with TRBD2. Trimming took 7 bases from V and 3 from J; bases not matched to a gene: 11. The CDR3 is 15 amino acids. Germline CDR1 reads MNHEY; CDR2 reads SVGAGI. The CDR3 bases are TGTGCCAGCACCTACGGTAGCGGGACCGGCTACGAGCAGTACTTC. Its protein is CASTYGSGTGYEQYF.

The V call is TRBV6-1, the J call TRBJ1-1; D is unresolved. Germline V lookup: CDR1 MNHNS, CDR2 SASEGT. This CDR3 region has 12 residues. The V gene lost 6 bases and the J gene lost 1 base, with 6 bases spanning the gap. The CDR3 DNA sequence: TGTGCCAGCAGAATCCAGAACACTGAAGCTTTCTTT. This codes for CASRIQNTEAFF.